This T cell receptor beta chain was recovered during a study of shared clonotypes between healthy human individuals. Findings of the study overall: Non-shared clonotypes had lower generation probabilities than those shared by all four donors.

Within Nashville, Tennessee resided all donors, each a Caucasian adult. Germline V gives CDR1 SGHAT, CDR2 FQNNGV. The CDR3 loop spans 16 amino acids. With respect to this clone: Its specificity is unknown.

For each subset, genomic DNA was distributed in equal portions over several immunoSEQ plates. The table came from immunoSEQ multiplex PCR; TCRdb's copy has only in-frame clones and leaves some out. The data hold roughly 500,000 clones, with 95% to 96% observed a single time. The sample comprised naive CD4+ T cells sorted from blood. The subset here: CD45RA+ positively selected. V and J are TRBV11-2 and TRBJ2-5; 13 nucleotides match TRBD2. Judging by the DNA end, TRBJ2-7 fits better; the J call may be wrong. The TCR comes from a woman aged 30 to 39 in good health. The CDR3 loop is CASRPPGLAGIYEQYF. The DNA for the CDR3 is TGTGCCAGCAGACCTCCGGGACTAGCGGGAATCTACGAGCAGTACTTC.